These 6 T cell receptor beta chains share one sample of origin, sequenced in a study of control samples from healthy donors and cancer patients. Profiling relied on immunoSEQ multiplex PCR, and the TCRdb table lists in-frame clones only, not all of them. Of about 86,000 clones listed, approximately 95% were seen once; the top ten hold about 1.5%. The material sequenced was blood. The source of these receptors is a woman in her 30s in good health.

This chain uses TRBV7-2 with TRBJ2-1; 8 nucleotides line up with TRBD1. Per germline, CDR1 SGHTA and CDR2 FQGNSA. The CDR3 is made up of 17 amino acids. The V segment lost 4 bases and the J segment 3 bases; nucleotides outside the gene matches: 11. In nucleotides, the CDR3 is TGTGCCAGCAGCTCACACTCGACAGGGGTTTTCTACAATGAGCAGTTCTTC. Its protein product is CASSSHSTGVFYNEQFF.

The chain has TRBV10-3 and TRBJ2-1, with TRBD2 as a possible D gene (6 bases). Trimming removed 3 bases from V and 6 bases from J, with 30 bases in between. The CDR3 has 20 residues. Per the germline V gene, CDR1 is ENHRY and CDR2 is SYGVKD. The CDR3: CAISELGKFRLDLLLNEQFF. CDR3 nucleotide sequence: TGTGCCATCAGTGAATTGGGAAAATTTAGACTAGACCTCCTCCTCAATGAGCAGTTCTTC.

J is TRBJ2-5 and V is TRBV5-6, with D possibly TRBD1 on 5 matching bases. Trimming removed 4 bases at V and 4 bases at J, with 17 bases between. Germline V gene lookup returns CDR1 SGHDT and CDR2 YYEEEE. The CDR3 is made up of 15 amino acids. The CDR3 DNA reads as TGTGCCAGCAGCCCCCTGAGCAGGGCAGGAGAGACCCAGTACTTC. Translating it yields CASSPLSRAGETQYF.

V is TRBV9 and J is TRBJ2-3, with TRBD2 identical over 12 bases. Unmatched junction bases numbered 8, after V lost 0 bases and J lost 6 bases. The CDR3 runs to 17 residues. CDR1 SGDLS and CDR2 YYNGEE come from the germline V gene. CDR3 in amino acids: CASSVGSSGGASDTQYF. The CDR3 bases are TGTGCCAGCAGCGTAGGGTCTAGCGGGGGGGCGTCGGATACGCAGTATTTT.

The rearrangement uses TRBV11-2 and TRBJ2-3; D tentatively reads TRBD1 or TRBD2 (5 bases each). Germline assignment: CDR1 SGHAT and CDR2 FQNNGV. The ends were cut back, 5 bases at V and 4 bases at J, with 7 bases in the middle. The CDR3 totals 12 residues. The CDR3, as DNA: TGTGCCAGCAGCAGAGGGGCAGATACGCAGTATTTT. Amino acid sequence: CASSRGADTQYF.

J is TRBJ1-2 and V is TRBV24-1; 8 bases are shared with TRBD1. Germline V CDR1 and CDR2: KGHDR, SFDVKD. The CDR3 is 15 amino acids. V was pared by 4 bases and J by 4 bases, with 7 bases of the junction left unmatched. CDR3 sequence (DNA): TGTGCCACCAGTGAGAGAACAGGGGGGCCCTATGGCTACACCTTC. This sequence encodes CATSERTGGPYGYTF.